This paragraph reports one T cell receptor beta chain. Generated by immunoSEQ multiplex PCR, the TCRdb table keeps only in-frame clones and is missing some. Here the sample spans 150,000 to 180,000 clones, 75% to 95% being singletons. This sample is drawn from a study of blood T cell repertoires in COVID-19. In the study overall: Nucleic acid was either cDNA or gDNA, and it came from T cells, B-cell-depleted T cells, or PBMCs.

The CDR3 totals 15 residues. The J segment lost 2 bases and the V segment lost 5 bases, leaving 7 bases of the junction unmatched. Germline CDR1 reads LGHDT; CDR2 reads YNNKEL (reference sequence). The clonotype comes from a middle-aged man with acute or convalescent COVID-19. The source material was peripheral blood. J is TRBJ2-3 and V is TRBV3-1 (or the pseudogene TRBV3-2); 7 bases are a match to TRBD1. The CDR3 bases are TGTGCCAGCAGCAAGGGACAGACCTTCACAGATACGCAGTATTTT. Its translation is CASSKGQTFTDTQYF.